This paragraph covers one T cell receptor (delta chain) sequence. TCRdb records a much larger clone's protein for this DNA, with a difference at residue 8 that likely arises from a read error; the protein given is the translation of the DNA. This entry comes from a study of gamma-delta chains in newborns, infants, children. Study as a whole: Innate gammadelta T cells reportedly expand polyclonally right after birth, driven by microbial exposure, per the title.

TCRdb re-called the reads using CATT. This table has thousands of delta-chain clones, 0.6% to 0.7% appearing once. The clonotype originates from a child who was a newborn, infant or young child, either healthy, febrile or measles-vaccinated (not recorded which). Material: blood.

The CDR3 is CACDSTGRSWDTRQMFF. The CDR3 bases are TGTGCCTGTGACAGTACTGGGAGATCCTGGGACACCCGACAGATGTTTTTC. V usage is TRDV2 and J usage is TRDJ3; possibly TRDD3 for D (6 bases). Germline CDR1 is GEAIGNYY and CDR2 is EKD. The CDR3 covers 17 residues. The V gene lost 2 bases and the J gene lost 1 base, with 11 bases spanning the gap.